The TCR beta chain described here comes from a study of control samples from healthy donors and cancer patients. Some clones are missing from TCRdb's copy, which holds only in-frame ones; the method was immunoSEQ multiplex PCR. The sample yields roughly 95,000 clones, 92% seen once. Sample: blood. The receptor was isolated from a human donor in good health. The donor label of this sample is uncertain.

Here the CDR3 reads CASSGASGDFIFDEQFF. The CDR3 DNA reads as TGTGCCAGCAGCGGGGCTAGCGGGGACTTTATTTTCGATGAGCAGTTCTTC. The chain is built from TRBV6-2 or TRBV6-3 and TRBJ2-1; 9 bases align to TRBD2. Germline-derived CDR1 and CDR2 are MNHEY and SVGEGT. V trimming: 6 bases; J trimming: 8 bases; junction bases outside the gene matches: 17. This CDR3 has 17 amino acids.